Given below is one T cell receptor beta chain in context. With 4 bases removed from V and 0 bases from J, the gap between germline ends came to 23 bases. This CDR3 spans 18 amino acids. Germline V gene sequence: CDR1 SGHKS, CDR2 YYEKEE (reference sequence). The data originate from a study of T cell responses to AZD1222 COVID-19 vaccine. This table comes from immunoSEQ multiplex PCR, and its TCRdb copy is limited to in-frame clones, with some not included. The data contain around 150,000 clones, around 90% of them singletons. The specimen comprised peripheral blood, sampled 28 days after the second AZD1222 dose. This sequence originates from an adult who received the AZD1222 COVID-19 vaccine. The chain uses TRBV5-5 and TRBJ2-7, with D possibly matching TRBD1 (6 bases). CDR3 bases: TGTGCCAGCAGCCCCGAACTGAACAGGGTAACGGGCTCCTACGAGCAGTACTTC. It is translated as CASSPELNRVTGSYEQYF.